This TCR beta chain originates from a study of T cell changes during pregnancy in multiple sclerosis. Profiling relied on immunoSEQ multiplex PCR, and the TCRdb table lists in-frame clones only, not all of them. The sample carries around 70,000 clones, more than 90% recorded once. This CDR3 is built from 16 residues. Germline assignment: CDR1 SGDLS and CDR2 YYNGEE. The germline V and J ends were trimmed by 0 bases and 3 bases, with 12 bases remaining between them. Sequencing used peripheral blood, obtained after pregnancy. The V gene is TRBV9, the J gene TRBJ2-2; possibly TRBD2 for D (6 bases). The TCR sequence derives from a female donor in good health, enrolled as a control in a pregnancy study. The CDR3 protein is CASSVDPLADTGELFF. The DNA of the CDR3 is TGTGCCAGCAGCGTAGACCCTTTAGCGGACACCGGGGAGCTGTTTTTT.